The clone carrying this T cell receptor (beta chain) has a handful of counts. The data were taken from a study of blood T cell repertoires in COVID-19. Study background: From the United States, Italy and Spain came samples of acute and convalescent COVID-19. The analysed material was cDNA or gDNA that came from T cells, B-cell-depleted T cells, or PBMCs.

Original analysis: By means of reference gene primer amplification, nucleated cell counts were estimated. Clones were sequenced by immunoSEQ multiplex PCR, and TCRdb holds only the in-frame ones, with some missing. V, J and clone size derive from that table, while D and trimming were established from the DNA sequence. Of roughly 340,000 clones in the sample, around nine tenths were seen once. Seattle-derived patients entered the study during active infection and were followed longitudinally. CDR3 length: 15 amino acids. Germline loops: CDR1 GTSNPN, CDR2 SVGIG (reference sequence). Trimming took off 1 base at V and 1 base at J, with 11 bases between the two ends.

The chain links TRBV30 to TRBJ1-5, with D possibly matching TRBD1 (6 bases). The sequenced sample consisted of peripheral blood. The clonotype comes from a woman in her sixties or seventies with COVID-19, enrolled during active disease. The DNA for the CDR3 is TGTGCCTGGAGTGACAGGGTTCGGAGCAATCAGCCCCAGCATTTT. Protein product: CAWSDRVRSNQPQHF.